This is a list of T cell receptor beta chains from one sample in a study of blood T cell repertoires in COVID-19. Measured with immunoSEQ multiplex PCR; TCRdb has only the in-frame clones, and not every one. The top ten hold about a tenth of the sample, which has approximately 120,000 clones, about 80% seen once. The sequenced sample was peripheral blood. Source of these receptors: a human donor in a cohort sampled during active COVID-19. The CDR3 runs from the conserved cysteine through the conserved F or W. D genes are given only for firm matches. Clone size, where shown, is once, few, many, or a class for clones that have expanded.

once	TRBV11-2	TRBJ1-1	NA	CASSLAAEAFF	TGTGCCAGCAGCTTAGCGGCTGAAGCTTTCTTT
few	TRBV9	TRBJ1-2	TRBD1	CASSAQQGNYGYTF	TGTGCCAGCAGCGCCCAACAGGGGAACTATGGCTACACCTTC
NA	TRBV30	TRBJ1-3	NA	CAWSGRTAGNTIYF	TGTGCCTGGAGTGGGAGGACGGCTGGAAACACCATATATTTT
NA	TRBV5-1	TRBJ1-5	TRBD1	CASSLGQGPNQPQHF	TGCGCCAGCAGTCTGGGACAGGGGCCCAATCAGCCCCAGCATTTT
NA	TRBV6-5	TRBJ2-7	TRBD2	CASSTSGAWSEQYF	TGTGCCAGCAGTACTAGCGGCGCCTGGTCGGAGCAGTACTTC
NA	TRBV6-6	TRBJ2-4	TRBD2	CAIGGLAGKNIQYF	TGTGCCATCGGGGGACTAGCGGGGAAAAACATTCAGTACTTC
NA	TRBV3-1/TRBV3-2	TRBJ2-7	NA	CASSSRGSYEQYF	TGTGCCAGCAGCTCAAGGGGGTCCTACGAGCAGTACTTC
NA	TRBV7-8	TRBJ1-5	TRBD1	CASSSPGGPENQPQHF	TGTGCCAGCAGCTCTCCAGGGGGGCCCGAGAATCAGCCCCAGCATTTT
NA	TRBV19	TRBJ1-5	NA	CASKDHAGRQPQHF	TGTGCCAGTAAGGACCACGCAGGGCGTCAGCCCCAGCATTTT
NA	TRBV11-1	TRBJ2-3	NA	CASSLKAGSTDTQYF	TGTGCCAGCAGCTTAAAGGCAGGAAGCACAGATACGCAGTATTTT
NA	TRBV2	TRBJ1-2	NA	CASTPEARNDGYTF	TGTGCCAGCACGCCGGAGGCGAGGAATGATGGCTACACCTTC
NA	TRBV5-5	TRBJ1-3	NA	CASSLRTARVSGNTIYF	TGTGCCAGCAGCCTAAGGACAGCTAGAGTCTCTGGAAACACCATATATTTT
NA	TRBV7-9	TRBJ2-2	TRBD2	CASSPGLAGVTGELFF	TGTGCCAGCAGCCCAGGACTAGCGGGGGTTACCGGGGAGCTGTTTTTT
NA	TRBV29-1	TRBJ1-1	NA	CSVEVGLGAYEAFF	TGCAGCGTTGAAGTCGGCCTAGGAGCCTATGAAGCTTTCTTT